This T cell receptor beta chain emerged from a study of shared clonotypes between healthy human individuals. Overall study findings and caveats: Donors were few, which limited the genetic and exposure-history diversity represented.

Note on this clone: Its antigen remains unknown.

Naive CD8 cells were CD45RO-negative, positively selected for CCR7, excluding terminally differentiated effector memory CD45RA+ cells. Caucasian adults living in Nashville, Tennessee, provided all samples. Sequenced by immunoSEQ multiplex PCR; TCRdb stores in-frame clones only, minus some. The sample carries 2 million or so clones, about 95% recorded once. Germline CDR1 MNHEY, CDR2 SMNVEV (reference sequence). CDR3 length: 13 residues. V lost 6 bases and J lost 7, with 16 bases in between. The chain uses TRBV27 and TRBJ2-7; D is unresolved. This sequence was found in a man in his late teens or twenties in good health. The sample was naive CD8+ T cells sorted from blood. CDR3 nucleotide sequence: TGTGCCAGCAGAATCCCCCCCTATGGGGAGCAGTACTTC. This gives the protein CASRIPPYGEQYF.